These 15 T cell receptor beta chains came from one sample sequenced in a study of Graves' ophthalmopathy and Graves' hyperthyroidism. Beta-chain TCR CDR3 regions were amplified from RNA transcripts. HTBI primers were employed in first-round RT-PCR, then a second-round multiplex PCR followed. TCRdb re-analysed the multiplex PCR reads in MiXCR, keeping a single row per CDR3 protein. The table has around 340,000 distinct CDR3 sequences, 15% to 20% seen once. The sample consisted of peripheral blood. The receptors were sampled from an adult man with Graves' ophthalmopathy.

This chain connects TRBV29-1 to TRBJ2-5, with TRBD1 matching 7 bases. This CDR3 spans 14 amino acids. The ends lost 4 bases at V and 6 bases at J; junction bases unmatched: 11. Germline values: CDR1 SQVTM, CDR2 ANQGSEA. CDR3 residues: CSVGGTASLKTQYF. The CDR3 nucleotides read TGCAGCGTTGGGGGGACAGCCAGTCTGAAGACCCAGTACTTC. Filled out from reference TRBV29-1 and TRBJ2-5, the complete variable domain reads SAVISQKPSRDICQRGTSLTIQCQVDSQVTMMFWYRQQPGQSLTLIATANQGSEATYESGFVIDKFPISRPNLTFSTLTVSNMSPEDSSIYLCSVGGTASLKTQYFGPGTRLLVL.

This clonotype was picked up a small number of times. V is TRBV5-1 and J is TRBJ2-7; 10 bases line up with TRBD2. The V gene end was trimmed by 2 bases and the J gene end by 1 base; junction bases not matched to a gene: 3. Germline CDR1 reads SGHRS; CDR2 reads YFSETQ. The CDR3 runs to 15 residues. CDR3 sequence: CASSLIAGGSYEQYF. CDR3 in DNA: TGCGCCAGCAGCTTAATAGCGGGAGGATCCTACGAGCAGTACTTC.

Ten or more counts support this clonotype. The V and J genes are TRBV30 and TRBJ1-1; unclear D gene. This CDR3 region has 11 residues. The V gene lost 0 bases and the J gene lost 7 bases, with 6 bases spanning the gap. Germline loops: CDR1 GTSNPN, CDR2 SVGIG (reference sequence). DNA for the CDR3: TGTGCCTGGAGTGTATCCATTGAAGCTTTCTTT. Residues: CAWSVSIEAFF.

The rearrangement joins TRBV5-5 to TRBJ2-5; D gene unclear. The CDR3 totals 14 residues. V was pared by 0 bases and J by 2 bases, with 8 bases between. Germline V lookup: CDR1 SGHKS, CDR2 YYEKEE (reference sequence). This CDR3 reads CASSLDVSQETQYF. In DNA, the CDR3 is TGTGCCAGCAGCTTGGATGTGTCACAAGAGACCCAGTACTTC.

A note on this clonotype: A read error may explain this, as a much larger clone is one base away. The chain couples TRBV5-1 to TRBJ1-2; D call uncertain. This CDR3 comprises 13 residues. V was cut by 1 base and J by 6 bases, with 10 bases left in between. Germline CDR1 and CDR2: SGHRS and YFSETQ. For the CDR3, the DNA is TGCGCCAGCAGCTTGTTGGTGACGGATGGCTACACCTTC. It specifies CASSLLVTDGYTF. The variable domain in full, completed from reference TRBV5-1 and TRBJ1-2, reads KAGVTQTPRYLIKTRGQQVTLSCSPISGHRSVSWYQQTPGQGLQFLFEYFSETQRNKGNFPGRFSGRQFSNSRSEMNVSTLELGDSALYLCASSLLVTDGYTFGSGTRLTVV.

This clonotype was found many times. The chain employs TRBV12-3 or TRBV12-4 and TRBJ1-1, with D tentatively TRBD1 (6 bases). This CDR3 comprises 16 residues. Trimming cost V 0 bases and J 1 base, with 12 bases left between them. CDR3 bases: TGTGCCAGCAGTTTAGCGCCAGGACAGCGGAACACTGAAGCTTTCTTT. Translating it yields CASSLAPGQRNTEAFF.

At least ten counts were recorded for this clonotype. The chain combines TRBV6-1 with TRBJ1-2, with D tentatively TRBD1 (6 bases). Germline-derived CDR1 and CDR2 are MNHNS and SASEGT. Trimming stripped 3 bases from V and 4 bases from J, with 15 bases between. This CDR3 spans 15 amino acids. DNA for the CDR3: TGTGCCAGCAGTGACAGGGGCCTACAAACCTATGGCTACACCTTC. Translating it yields CASSDRGLQTYGYTF.

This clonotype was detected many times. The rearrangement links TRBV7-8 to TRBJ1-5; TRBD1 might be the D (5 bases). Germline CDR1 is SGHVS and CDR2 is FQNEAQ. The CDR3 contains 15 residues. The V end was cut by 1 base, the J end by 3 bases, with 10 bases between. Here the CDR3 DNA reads TGTGCCAGCAGCTTAGTGGCGGGGACCAATCAGCCCCAGCATTTT. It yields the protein CASSLVAGTNQPQHF.

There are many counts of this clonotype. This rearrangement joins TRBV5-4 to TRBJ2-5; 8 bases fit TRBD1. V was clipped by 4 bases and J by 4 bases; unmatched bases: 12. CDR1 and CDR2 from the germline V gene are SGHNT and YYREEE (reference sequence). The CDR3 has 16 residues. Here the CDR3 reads CASSPRTGPGLETQYF. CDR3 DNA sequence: TGTGCCAGCAGCCCAAGGACAGGGCCGGGTTTAGAGACCCAGTACTTC.

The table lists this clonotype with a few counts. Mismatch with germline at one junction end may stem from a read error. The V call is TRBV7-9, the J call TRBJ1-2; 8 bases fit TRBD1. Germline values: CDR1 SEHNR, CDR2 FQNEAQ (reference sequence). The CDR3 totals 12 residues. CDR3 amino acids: CASILAPGGYIF. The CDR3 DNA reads TGTGCCAGCATCTTAGCCCCAGGGGGCTACATCTTC.

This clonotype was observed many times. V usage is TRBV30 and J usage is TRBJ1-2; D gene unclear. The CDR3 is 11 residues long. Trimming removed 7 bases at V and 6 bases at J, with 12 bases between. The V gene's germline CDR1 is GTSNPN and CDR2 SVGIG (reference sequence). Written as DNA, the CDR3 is TGTGCCTCGGTAGTTTCTGATGGCTACACCTTC. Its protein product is CASVVSDGYTF.

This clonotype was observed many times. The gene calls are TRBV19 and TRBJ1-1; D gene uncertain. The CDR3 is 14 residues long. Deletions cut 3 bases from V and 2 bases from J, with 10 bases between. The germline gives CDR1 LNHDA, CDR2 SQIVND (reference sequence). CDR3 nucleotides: TGTGCCAGTAGTATCGAATCCGGAAACACTGAAGCTTTCTTT. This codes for CASSIESGNTEAFF.

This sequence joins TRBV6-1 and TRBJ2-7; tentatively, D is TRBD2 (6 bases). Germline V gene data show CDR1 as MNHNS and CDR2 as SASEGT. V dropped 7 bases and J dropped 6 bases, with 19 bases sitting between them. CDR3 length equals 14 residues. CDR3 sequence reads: CASTDLGTSVEQYF. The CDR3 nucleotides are TGTGCCAGCACTGACCTCGGGACTTCCGTCGAGCAGTACTTC.

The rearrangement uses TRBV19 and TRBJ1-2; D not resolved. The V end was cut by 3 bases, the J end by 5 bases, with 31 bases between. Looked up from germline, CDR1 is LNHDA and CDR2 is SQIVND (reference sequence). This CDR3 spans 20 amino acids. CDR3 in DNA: TGTGCCAGTAGTATTGATGCATTAAGACCGGACGGCCCGAGGAGGTATGGCTACACCTTC. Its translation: CASSIDALRPDGPRRYGYTF.

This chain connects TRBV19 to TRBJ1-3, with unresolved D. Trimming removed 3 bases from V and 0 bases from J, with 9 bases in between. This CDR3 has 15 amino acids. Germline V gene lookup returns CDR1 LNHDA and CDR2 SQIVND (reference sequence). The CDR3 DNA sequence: TGTGCCAGTAGTATGGAGCATCTCTCTGGAAACACCATATATTTT. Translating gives CASSMEHLSGNTIYF. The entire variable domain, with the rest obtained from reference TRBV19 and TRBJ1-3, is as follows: DGGITQSPKYLFRKEGQNVTLSCEQNLNHDAMYWYRQDPGQGLRLIYYSQIVNDFQKGDIAEGYSVSREKKESFPLTVTSAQKNPTAFYLCASSMEHLSGNTIYFGEGSWLTVV.